These T cell receptor beta chains were read from a single sample in a study of blood T cell repertoires in COVID-19. Measured with immunoSEQ multiplex PCR; TCRdb has only the in-frame clones, and not every one. In the table there are under 140,000 clones, around 74% of which are singletons. Specimen: peripheral blood. The origin of the receptors is a woman aged 60-75 years with acute or convalescent COVID-19. Each CDR3 is given with its conserved first and last residue. A D gene is named only where the DNA matches it firmly. Size values are once, few and many counts, or a class for expanded clones, and some rows have none.

>.|.|TRBV5-6|TRBJ1-3
CASSLVSLYRNGNTIYF
TGTGCCAGCAGCTTGGTATCGTTGTACAGAAATGGAAACACCATATATTTT
>.|.|TRBV5-4|TRBJ1-1
CASSSGGGAEAFF
TGTGCCAGCAGCTCGGGGGGTGGGGCTGAAGCTTTCTTT
>.|.|TRBV21-1|TRBJ2-2
CASSKPSLTGELFF
TGTGCCAGCAGCAAACCTAGTTTAACCGGGGAGCTGTTTTTT
>few|.|TRBV5-1|TRBJ1-1
CASSLQMNTEAFF
TGCGCCAGCAGCCTACAGATGAACACTGAAGCTTTCTTT
>.|TRBD1|TRBV5-1|TRBJ2-1
CASSLDRGPWGEQFF
TGCGCCAGCAGCTTGGACAGGGGGCCATGGGGCGAGCAGTTCTTC
>.|.|TRBV24-1|TRBJ2-7
CATSGRTGTTSYEQYF
TGTGCCACCAGTGGTAGGACCGGGACAACTTCCTACGAGCAGTACTTC
>.|.|TRBV28|TRBJ1-6
CASSSSTALSSYNSPLHF
TGTGCCAGCAGTTCCTCGACAGCGCTGAGCTCCTATAATTCACCCCTCCACTTT
>few|.|TRBV6-5|TRBJ1-2
CASSYEGDKGGYTF
TGTGCCAGCAGTTATGAGGGGGACAAGGGTGGCTACACCTTC
>.|.|TRBV7-2|TRBJ2-3
CASSPRLDTDTQYF
TGTGCCAGCAGCCCCCGACTAGACACAGATACGCAGTATTTT
>.|.|TRBV7-2|TRBJ2-2
CASSLALVSAGELFF
TGTGCCAGCAGCTTAGCCCTAGTATCCGCCGGGGAGCTGTTTTTT
>.|TRBD1|TRBV18|TRBJ1-2
CASSPPGATGDGYTF
TGTGCCAGCTCACCTCCCGGTGCGACAGGGGATGGCTACACCTTC
>.|.|TRBV28|TRBJ1-3
CASLQSSGNTIYF
TGTGCCAGTCTACAGAGCTCTGGAAACACCATATATTTT
>.|TRBD2|TRBV7-9|TRBJ2-7
CASSFRTSGGTYEQYF
TGTGCCAGCAGCTTTAGGACTAGCGGGGGCACCTACGAGCAGTACTTC
>.|.|TRBV10-3|TRBJ1-2
CAISGTGFGYTF
TGTGCCATCAGTGGAACAGGGTTCGGCTACACCTTC
>.|TRBD2|TRBV5-4|TRBJ2-3
CASSYRLAGGADTQYF
TGTGCCAGCAGTTATCGACTAGCGGGGGGGGCAGATACGCAGTATTTT
>.|.|TRBV7-9|TRBJ2-1
CASALGGGNFNSYNEQFF
TGTGCCAGCGCCCTCGGAGGGGGCAACTTTAACTCCTACAATGAGCAGTTCTTC
>few|TRBD1|TRBV25-1|TRBJ1-3
CASSAGTGSIRGNTIYF
TGTGCCAGCAGTGCCGGGACAGGGAGTATTCGTGGAAACACCATATATTTT
>.|.|TRBV24-1|TRBJ1-2
CATSDFLEHGEDSDGYTF
TGTGCCACCAGTGATTTTCTTGAACATGGTGAGGACAGCGATGGCTACACCTTC
>once|.|TRBV5-1|TRBJ2-3
CASSLGLDRTDTQYF
TGCGCCAGCAGCTTGGGGTTAGACAGGACAGATACGCAGTATTTT
>.|.|TRBV28|TRBJ2-5
CASTKAGTGQETQYF
TGTGCCAGCACAAAAGCGGGTACGGGCCAAGAGACCCAGTACTTC
>.|.|TRBV3-1/TRBV3-2|TRBJ1-2
CASSQVGAGLYGYTF
TGTGCCAGCAGCCAAGTAGGCGCGGGCCTTTATGGCTACACCTTC
>few|.|TRBV4-3|TRBJ1-2
CASSQDGNYGYTF
TGCGCCAGCAGCCAAGACGGTAACTATGGCTACACCTTC
>.|.|TRBV3-1/TRBV3-2|TRBJ1-6
CASSQESQGYNSPLHF
TGTGCCAGCAGCCAAGAGTCGCAGGGCTATAATTCACCCCTCCACTTT
>.|TRBD2|TRBV9|TRBJ2-3
CASSVGTNGYTDTQYF
TGTGCCAGCAGCGTCGGGACTAACGGGTACACAGATACGCAGTATTTT
>.|TRBD2|TRBV5-1|TRBJ2-1
CASSLREGEQFF
TGCGCCAGCAGCTTAAGGGAGGGTGAGCAGTTCTTC
>once|TRBD2|TRBV5-4|TRBJ2-7
CASSLVAGGYEQYF
TGTGCCAGCAGCTTGGTTGCGGGGGGTTACGAGCAGTACTTC
>.|.|TRBV14|TRBJ1-1
CASSLQIGNTEAFF
TGTGCCAGCAGCCTACAGATTGGGAACACTGAAGCTTTCTTT
>.|TRBD1|TRBV4-1|TRBJ1-2
CASSQLSDRGSYGYTF
TGCGCCAGCAGCCAACTTTCTGACAGGGGAAGCTATGGCTACACCTTC
>.|.|TRBV7-2|TRBJ2-5
CASSYTSTALETQYF
TGTGCCAGCAGCTATACTAGCACGGCTTTGGAGACCCAGTACTTC
>.|.|TRBV18|TRBJ1-1
CASSPFQGHGITEAFF
TGTGCCAGCTCACCATTCCAGGGGCATGGAATCACTGAAGCTTTCTTT
>.|.|TRBV5-1|TRBJ2-5
CASSLVENYQETQYF
TGCGCCAGCAGCTTGGTAGAGAACTACCAAGAGACCCAGTACTTC
>once|.|TRBV19|TRBJ1-6
CASSIDYQGADSPLHF
TGTGCCAGTAGTATAGATTACCAGGGTGCCGATTCACCCCTCCACTTT
>many|TRBD1|TRBV2|TRBJ2-2
CATGQGATGELFF
TGTGCCACCGGACAGGGGGCGACCGGGGAGCTGTTTTTT
>once|TRBD1|TRBV7-3|TRBJ1-5
CASSFGGQGQPQHF
TGTGCCAGCAGCTTCGGGGGACAGGGCCAGCCCCAGCATTTT
>.|TRBD2|TRBV6-5|TRBJ2-1
CASRSTSSPREQFF
TGTGCCAGCAGATCGACTAGCTCTCCCCGAGAGCAGTTCTTC
>.|.|TRBV19|TRBJ1-4
CASSIGGEAEKLFF
TGTGCCAGTAGTATTGGGGGGGAGGCTGAAAAACTGTTTTTT
>once|TRBD2|TRBV3-1/TRBV3-2|TRBJ2-7
CASSQEWGLLAGNYEQYF
TGTGCCAGCAGCCAAGAATGGGGTCTACTAGCGGGAAATTACGAGCAGTACTTC
>.|.|TRBV6-4|TRBJ2-1
CASRSQGGSSYNEQFF
TGTGCCAGCCGGAGCCAGGGGGGAAGCTCCTACAATGAGCAGTTCTTC
>.|.|TRBV28|TRBJ2-5
CASSSGAVYRETQYF
TGTGCCAGCAGTTCAGGGGCCGTTTACAGAGAGACCCAGTACTTC
>.|.|TRBV28|TRBJ2-7
CASSISLATPYEQYF
TGTGCCAGCAGTATCAGCCTAGCTACCCCCTACGAGCAGTACTTC
>.|TRBD2|TRBV5-1|TRBJ2-7
CASSSGTSGVGEQYF
TGCGCCAGCAGTTCTGGGACTAGCGGGGTAGGGGAGCAGTACTTC
>.|TRBD1|TRBV7-2|TRBJ2-7
CASSLGTGLSYEQYF
TGTGCCAGCAGCTTAGGGACAGGGCTCTCCTACGAGCAGTACTTC
>.|TRBD2|TRBV7-3|TRBJ2-2
CASSLTSGSNTGELFF
TGTGCCAGCAGCCTAACTAGCGGGTCGAACACCGGGGAGCTGTTTTTT
>.|.|TRBV6-2/TRBV6-3|TRBJ1-6
CASSYQSDILNSPLHF
TGTGCCAGCAGTTACCAATCTGACATTCTGAATTCACCCCTCCACTTT
>.|.|TRBV24-1|TRBJ2-1
CATSDQQGPTSYNEQFF
TGTGCCACCAGTGACCAACAGGGCCCCACCTCCTACAATGAGCAGTTCTTC
>.|TRBD1|TRBV28|TRBJ1-2
CASSTGTGRLGYTF
TGTGCCAGCAGCACCGGGACAGGGCGGTTGGGCTACACCTTC
>.|.|TRBV6-5|TRBJ1-6
CAHQEGKESPLHF
TGTGCCCACCAAGAGGGCAAGGAATCACCCCTCCACTTT
>few|TRBD1|TRBV2|TRBJ1-5
CASGGTDHNQPQHF
TGTGCCAGCGGAGGGACAGACCACAATCAGCCCCAGCATTTT
>.|.|TRBV30|TRBJ2-5
CAWRIIEDFETQYF
TGTGCCTGGAGGATTATAGAGGACTTTGAGACCCAGTACTTC
>.|TRBD1|TRBV6-1|TRBJ1-1
CASIGDRVGSAAFF
TGTGCCAGTATTGGAGACAGGGTAGGAAGTGCAGCTTTCTTT
>.|TRBD1|TRBV11-3|TRBJ2-7
CASSPRQGPTYEQYF
TGTGCCAGCAGCCCACGACAGGGCCCCACCTACGAGCAGTACTTC